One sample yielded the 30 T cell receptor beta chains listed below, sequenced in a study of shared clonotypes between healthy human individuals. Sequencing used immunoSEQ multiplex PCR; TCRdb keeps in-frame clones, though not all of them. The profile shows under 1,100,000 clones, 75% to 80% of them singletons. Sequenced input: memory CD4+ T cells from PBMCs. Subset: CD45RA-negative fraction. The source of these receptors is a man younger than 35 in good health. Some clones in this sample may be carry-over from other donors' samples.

The CDR3 DNA is TGTGCCCCTATCGATACGCCCCAGCATTTT. Translation: CAPIDTPQHF. This chain joins TRBV27 and TRBJ1-5; D remains unclear. Germline assignment: CDR1 MNHEY and CDR2 SMNVEV (reference sequence). The CDR3 totals 10 residues. Trimming removed 11 bases from V and 9 bases from J, with 11 bases in between.

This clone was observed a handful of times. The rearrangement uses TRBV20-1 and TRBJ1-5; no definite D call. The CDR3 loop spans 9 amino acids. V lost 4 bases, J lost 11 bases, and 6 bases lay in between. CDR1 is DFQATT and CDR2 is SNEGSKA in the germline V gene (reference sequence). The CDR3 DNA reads TGCAGTGCTAACGAAGCCCAGCATTTT. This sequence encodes CSANEAQHF.

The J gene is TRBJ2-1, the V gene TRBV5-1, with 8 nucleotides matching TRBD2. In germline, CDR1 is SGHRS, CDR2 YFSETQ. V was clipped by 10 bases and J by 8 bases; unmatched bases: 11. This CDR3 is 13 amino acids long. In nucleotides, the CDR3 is TGCGCCTCCTTTCCGGGACTAGGGGATGAGCAGTTCTTC. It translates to CASFPGLGDEQFF.

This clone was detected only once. CDR3 loop: CASSSPLRGRSYEQYF. DNA of the CDR3: TGTGCCAGCAGCTCCCCGCTAAGGGGCCGCTCCTACGAGCAGTACTTC. The V and J genes are TRBV7-2 and TRBJ2-7, with D possibly matching TRBD1 (5 bases). V was clipped by 4 bases and J by 0 bases, with 16 bases between them. The CDR3 has 16 residues. Per the germline V gene, CDR1 is SGHTA and CDR2 is FQGNSA. The full variable domain, with the rest looked up from reference TRBV7-2 and TRBJ2-7, is GAGVSQSPSNKVTEKGKDVELRCDPISGHTALYWYRQSLGQGLEFLIYFQGNSAPDKSGLPSDRFSAERTGGSVSTLTIQRTQQEDSAVYLCASSSPLRGRSYEQYFGPGTRLTVT.

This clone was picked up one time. The chain's CDR3 is CASSQVAGGSYNEQFF. The DNA of the CDR3 is TGTGCCAGCAGCCAGGTAGCGGGGGGCAGCTACAATGAGCAGTTCTTC. The chain has TRBV4-2 and TRBJ2-1; the match to TRBD2 covers 10 bases. Germline V gene data show CDR1 as LGHNA and CDR2 as YNFKEQ. This CDR3 has 16 residues. Trimming cost V 3 bases and J 3 bases; bases outside gene matches: 5.

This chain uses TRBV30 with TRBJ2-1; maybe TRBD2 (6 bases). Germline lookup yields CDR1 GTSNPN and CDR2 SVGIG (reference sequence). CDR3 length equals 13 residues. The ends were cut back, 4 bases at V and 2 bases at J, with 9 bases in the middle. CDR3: CAWNPGAYNEQFF. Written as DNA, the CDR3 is TGTGCCTGGAATCCGGGAGCCTACAATGAGCAGTTCTTC.

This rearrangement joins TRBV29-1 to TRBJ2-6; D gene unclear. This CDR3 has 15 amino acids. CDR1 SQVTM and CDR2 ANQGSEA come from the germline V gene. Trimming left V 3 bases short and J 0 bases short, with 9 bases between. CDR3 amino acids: CSVEFQRSGANVLTF. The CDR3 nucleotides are TGCAGCGTTGAGTTCCAGCGCTCTGGGGCCAACGTCCTGACTTTC. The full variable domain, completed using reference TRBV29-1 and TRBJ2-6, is SAVISQKPSRDICQRGTSLTIQCQVDSQVTMMFWYRQQPGQSLTLIATANQGSEATYESGFVIDKFPISRPNLTFSTLTVSNMSPEDSSIYLCSVEFQRSGANVLTFGAGSRLTVL.

The chain's CDR3 is CSASARGKQYF. The CDR3 coding sequence is TGCAGTGCATCGGCCAGGGGCAAGCAGTACTTC. This chain connects TRBV20-1 to TRBJ2-7; a possible D gene is TRBD1 (6 bases). The V and J ends lost 6 bases and 8 bases respectively, with 14 bases between them. Germline lookup yields CDR1 DFQATT and CDR2 SNEGSKA (reference sequence). The CDR3 has 11 amino acids.

In nucleotides, the CDR3 is TGTGCCAGCAGTCGACAGGGTGGAGTTCAGCCCCAGCATTTT. It encodes CASSRQGGVQPQHF. The rearrangement uses TRBV2 and TRBJ1-5, with TRBD1 matching over 7 bases. Trimming at V came to 5 bases and at J to 6 bases, leaving 7 bases not matched to a gene. Germline V lookup: CDR1 SNHLY, CDR2 FYNNEI. CDR3 length: 14 residues. Full variable domain (rest looked up from reference TRBV2 and TRBJ1-5): EPEVTQTPSHQVTQMGQEVILRCVPISNHLYFYWYRQILGQKVEFLVSFYNNEISEKSEIFDDQFSVERPDGSNFTLKIRSTKLEDSAMYFCASSRQGGVQPQHFGDGTRLSIL.

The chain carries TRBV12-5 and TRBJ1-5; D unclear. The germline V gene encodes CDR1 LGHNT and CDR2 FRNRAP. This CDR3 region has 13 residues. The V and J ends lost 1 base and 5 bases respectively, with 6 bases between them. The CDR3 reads CASGLGMYQPQHF. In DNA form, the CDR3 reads TGTGCTAGTGGTTTGGGGATGTATCAGCCCCAGCATTTT.

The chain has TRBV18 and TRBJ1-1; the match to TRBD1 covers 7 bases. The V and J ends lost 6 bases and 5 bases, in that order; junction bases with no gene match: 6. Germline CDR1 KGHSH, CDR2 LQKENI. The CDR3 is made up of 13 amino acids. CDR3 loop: CASSKTGETEAFF. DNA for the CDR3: TGTGCCAGCTCGAAAACAGGGGAAACTGAAGCTTTCTTT.

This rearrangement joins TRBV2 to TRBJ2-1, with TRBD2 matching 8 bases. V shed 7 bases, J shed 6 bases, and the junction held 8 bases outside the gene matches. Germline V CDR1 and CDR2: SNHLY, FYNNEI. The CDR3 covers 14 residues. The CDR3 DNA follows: TGTGCCAGCATTCTAGCGGGCACATCCAATGAGCAGTTCTTC. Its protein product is CASILAGTSNEQFF.

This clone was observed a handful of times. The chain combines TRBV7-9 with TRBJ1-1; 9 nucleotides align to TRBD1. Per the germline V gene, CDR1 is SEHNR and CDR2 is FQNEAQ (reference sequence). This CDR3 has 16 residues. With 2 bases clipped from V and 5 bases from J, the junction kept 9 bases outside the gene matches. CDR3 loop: CASSLIQGAMRTEAFF. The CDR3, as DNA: TGTGCCAGCAGCTTAATACAGGGGGCTATGAGGACTGAAGCTTTCTTT.

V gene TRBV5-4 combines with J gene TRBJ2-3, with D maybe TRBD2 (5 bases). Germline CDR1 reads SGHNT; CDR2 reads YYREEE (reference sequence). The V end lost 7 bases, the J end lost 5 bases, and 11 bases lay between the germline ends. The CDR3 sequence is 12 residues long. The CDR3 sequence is CASVSEGDTQYF. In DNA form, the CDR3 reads TGTGCCAGCGTAAGCGAGGGAGATACGCAGTATTTT. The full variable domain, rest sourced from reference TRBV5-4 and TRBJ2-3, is ETGVTQSPTHLIKTRGQQVTLRCSSQSGHNTVSWYQQALGQGPQFIFQYYREEENGRGNFPPRFSGLQFPNYSSELNVNALELDDSALYLCASVSEGDTQYFGPGTRLTVL.

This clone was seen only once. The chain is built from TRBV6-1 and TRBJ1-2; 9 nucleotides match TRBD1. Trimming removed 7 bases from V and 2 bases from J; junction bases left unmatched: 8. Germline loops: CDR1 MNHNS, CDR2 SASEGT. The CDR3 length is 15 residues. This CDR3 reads CASTNGQGINYGYTF. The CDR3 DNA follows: TGTGCCAGCACCAACGGACAGGGGATCAACTATGGCTACACCTTC.

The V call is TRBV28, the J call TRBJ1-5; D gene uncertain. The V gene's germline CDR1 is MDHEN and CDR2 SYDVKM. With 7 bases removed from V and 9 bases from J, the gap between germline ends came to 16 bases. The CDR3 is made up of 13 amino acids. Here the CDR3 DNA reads TGTGCCAGCACAGCAGTGCATGATGGGCCCCAGCATTTT. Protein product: CASTAVHDGPQHF.

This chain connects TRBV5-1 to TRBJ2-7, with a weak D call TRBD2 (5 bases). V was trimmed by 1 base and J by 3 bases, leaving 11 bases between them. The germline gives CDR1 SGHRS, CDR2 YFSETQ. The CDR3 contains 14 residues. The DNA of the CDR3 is TGCGCCAGCAGCTTGACTATTGCGGGCTACGAGCAGTACTTC. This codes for CASSLTIAGYEQYF.

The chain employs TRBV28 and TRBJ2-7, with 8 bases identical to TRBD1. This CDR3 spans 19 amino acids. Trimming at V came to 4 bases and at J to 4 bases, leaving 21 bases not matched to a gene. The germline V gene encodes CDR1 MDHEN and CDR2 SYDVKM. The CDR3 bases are TGTGCCAGCAGTTCGGCGAGGACAGGGAATGTCCGGGAGTTATACGAGCAGTACTTC. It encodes CASSSARTGNVRELYEQYF.

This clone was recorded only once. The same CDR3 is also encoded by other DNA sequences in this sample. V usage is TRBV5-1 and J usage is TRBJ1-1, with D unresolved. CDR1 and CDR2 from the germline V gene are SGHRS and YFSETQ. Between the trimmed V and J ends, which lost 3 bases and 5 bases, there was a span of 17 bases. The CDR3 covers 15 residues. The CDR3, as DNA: TGCGCCAGCAGCTCCCGGACGAGCGGTAATACTGAAGCTTTCTTT. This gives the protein CASSSRTSGNTEAFF. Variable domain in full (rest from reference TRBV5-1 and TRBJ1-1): KAGVTQTPRYLIKTRGQQVTLSCSPISGHRSVSWYQQTPGQGLQFLFEYFSETQRNKGNFPGRFSGRQFSNSRSEMNVSTLELGDSALYLCASSSRTSGNTEAFFGQGTRLTVV.

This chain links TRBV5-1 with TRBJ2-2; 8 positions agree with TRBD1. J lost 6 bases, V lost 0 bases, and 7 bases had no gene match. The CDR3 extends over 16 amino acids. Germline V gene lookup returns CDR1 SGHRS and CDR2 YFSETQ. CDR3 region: CASSLVRTGSAGELFF. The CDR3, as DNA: TGCGCCAGCAGCTTGGTACGGACAGGGAGCGCCGGGGAGCTGTTTTTT. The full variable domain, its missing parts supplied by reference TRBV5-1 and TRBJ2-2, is KAGVTQTPRYLIKTRGQQVTLSCSPISGHRSVSWYQQTPGQGLQFLFEYFSETQRNKGNFPGRFSGRQFSNSRSEMNVSTLELGDSALYLCASSLVRTGSAGELFFGEGSRLTVL.

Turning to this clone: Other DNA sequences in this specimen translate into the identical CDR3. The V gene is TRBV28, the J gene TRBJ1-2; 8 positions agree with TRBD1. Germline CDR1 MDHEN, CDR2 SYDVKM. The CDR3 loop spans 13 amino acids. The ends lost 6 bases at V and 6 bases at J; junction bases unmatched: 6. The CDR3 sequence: CASSLDREDGYTF. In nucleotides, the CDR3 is TGTGCCAGCAGCTTGGACAGGGAGGATGGCTACACCTTC.

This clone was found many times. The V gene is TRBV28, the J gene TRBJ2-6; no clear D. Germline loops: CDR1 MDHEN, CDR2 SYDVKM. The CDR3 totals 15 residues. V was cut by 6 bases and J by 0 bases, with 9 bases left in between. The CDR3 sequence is CASSYEHSGANVLTF. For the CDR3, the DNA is TGTGCCAGCAGCTATGAACACTCTGGGGCCAACGTCCTGACTTTC.

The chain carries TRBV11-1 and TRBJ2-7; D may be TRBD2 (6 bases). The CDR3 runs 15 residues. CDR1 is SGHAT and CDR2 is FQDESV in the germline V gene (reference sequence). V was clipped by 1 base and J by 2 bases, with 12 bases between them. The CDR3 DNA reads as TGTGCCAGCAGCTTAGGAGGAGGGGTCCCCTACGAGCAGTACTTC. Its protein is CASSLGGGVPYEQYF.

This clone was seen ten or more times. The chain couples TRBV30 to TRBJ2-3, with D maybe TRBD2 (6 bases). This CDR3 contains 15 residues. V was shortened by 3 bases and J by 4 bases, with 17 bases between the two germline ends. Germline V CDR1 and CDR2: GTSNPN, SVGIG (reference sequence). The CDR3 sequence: CAWRWGGTASDTQYF. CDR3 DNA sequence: TGTGCCTGGAGGTGGGGCGGGACGGCCTCAGATACGCAGTATTTT.

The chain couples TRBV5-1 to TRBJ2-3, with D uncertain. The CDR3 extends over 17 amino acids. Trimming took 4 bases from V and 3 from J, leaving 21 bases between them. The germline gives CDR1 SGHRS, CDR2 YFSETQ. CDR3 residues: CASSGGPRTPPTDTQYF. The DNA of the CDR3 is TGCGCCAGCAGCGGCGGCCCGCGGACCCCGCCTACAGATACGCAGTATTTT.

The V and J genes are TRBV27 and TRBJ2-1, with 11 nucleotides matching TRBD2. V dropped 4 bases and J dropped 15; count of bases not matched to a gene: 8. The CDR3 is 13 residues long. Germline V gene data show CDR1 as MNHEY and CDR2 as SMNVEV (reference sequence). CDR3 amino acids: CASSSPSGGPVFF. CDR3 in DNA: TGTGCCAGCAGTTCACCTAGCGGGGGGCCAGTGTTCTTC.

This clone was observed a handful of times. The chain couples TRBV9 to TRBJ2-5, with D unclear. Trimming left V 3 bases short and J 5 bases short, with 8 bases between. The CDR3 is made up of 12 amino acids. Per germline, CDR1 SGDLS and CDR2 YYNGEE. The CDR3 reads CASSDQGETQYF. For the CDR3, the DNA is TGTGCCAGCAGCGACCAAGGGGAGACCCAGTACTTC.

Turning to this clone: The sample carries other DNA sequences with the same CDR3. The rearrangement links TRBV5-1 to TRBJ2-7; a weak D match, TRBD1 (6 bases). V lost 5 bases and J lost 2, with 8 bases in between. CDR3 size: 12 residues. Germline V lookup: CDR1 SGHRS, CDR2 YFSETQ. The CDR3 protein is CASRAGAYEQYF. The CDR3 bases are TGCGCCAGCAGAGCAGGGGCCTACGAGCAGTACTTC.

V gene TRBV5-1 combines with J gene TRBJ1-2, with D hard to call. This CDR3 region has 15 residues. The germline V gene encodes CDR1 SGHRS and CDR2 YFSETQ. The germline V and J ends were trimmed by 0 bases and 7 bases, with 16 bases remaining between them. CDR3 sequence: CASSLGASREGGYTF. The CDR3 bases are TGCGCCAGCAGCTTGGGGGCGTCGCGCGAGGGTGGCTACACCTTC.

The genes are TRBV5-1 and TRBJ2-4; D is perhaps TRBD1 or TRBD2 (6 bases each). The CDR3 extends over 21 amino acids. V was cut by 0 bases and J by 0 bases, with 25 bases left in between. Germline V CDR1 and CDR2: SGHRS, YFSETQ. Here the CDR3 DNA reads TGCGCCAGCAGCTTGGCCGGAGGGGGGCGAGTTGGGTACCTAGCCAAAAACATTCAGTACTTC. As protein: CASSLAGGGRVGYLAKNIQYF.